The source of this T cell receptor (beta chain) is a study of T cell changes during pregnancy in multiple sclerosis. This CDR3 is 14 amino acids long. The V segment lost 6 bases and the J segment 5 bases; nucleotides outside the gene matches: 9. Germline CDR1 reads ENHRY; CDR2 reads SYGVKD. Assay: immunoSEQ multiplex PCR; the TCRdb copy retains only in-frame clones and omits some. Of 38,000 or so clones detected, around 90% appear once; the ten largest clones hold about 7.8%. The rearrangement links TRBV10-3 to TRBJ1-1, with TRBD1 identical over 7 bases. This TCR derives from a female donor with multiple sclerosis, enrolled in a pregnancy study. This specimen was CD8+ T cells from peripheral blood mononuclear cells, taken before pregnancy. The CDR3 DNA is TGTGCCATCAGAGGGGGCAGTTCGCGAACTGAAGCTTTCTTT. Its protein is CAIRGGSSRTEAFF.